Listed below are T cell receptor beta chains from one sample, sequenced in a study of blood T cell repertoires in COVID-19. Some clones are missing from TCRdb's copy, which holds only in-frame ones; the method was immunoSEQ multiplex PCR. The sample contains 150,000 to 200,000 clones, about 88% of which appear only once. Sequences were obtained from peripheral blood. The receptors stem from a woman aged 25 to 39 with active or convalescent COVID-19. Both conserved end residues are part of each CDR3. Each record gives: clone size, V gene, J gene, D gene, CDR3 DNA, CDR3 protein. D genes are given only for firm matches. Clone size is stated in some rows and not others, as once, few, many or a class when expanded.

>-|TRBV10-2|TRBJ2-5|TRBD1
TGCGCCACTTCCGGGACAGGGCGCCAAGAGACCCAGTACTTC
CATSGTGRQETQYF
>few|TRBV6-6|TRBJ1-2|TRBD1
TGTGCCAGCAGTTACCTACAGGGGGCAGGTGGCTACACCTTC
CASSYLQGAGGYTF
>-|TRBV3-1/TRBV3-2|TRBJ2-7|-
TGTGCCAGCAGCAAAAATTCTTTTTACGAGCAGTACTTC
CASSKNSFYEQYF
>few|TRBV5-4|TRBJ1-6|TRBD1
TGTGCCAGCGGAAGGGAAGGGGCGCAGGGGGCACCCCTCCACTTT
CASGREGAQGAPLHF
>-|TRBV11-3|TRBJ2-1|TRBD1
TGTGCCAGCAGCCCTCGGGACAGGGGAAATGAGCAGTTCTTC
CASSPRDRGNEQFF
>-|TRBV19|TRBJ1-4|-
TGTGCCAGTAGTAACCCCTCGGGGGGAGCTAATGAAAAACTGTTTTTT
CASSNPSGGANEKLFF
>-|TRBV21-1|TRBJ1-4|-
TGTGCCAGCAGCAAAGAGTCAGGGGATTTGAATGAAAAACTGTTTTTT
CASSKESGDLNEKLFF
>-|TRBV5-1|TRBJ1-1|TRBD1
TGCGCCAGCAGATCGGGACAGGTTGACACTGAAGCTTTCTTT
CASRSGQVDTEAFF
>once|TRBV19|TRBJ2-2|-
TGTGCCAGTAGTGCCGGCGGGGCAGAAACGAACACCGGGGAGCTGTTTTTT
CASSAGGAETNTGELFF
>-|TRBV19|TRBJ1-1|-
TGTGCCAGTAGTTCGGAGCACAGGGTGAACACTGAAGCTTTCTTT
CASSSEHRVNTEAFF
>-|TRBV5-1|TRBJ2-1|-
TGCGCCAGCGGGCTATCCCCGAACGACGGTGAGCAGTTCTTC
CASGLSPNDGEQFF
>-|TRBV7-2|TRBJ2-1|-
TGTGCCAGCAGCTTAGTCGGTGAGCAGTTCTTC
CASSLVGEQFF
>few|TRBV5-1|TRBJ2-7|-
TGCGCCAGCAGCTTGGCCCCTGGAGGGTACGAGCAGTACTTC
CASSLAPGGYEQYF
>-|TRBV6-1|TRBJ1-2|-
TGTGCCAGCAGTGAACAGGGGCGGGATGGCTACACCTTC
CASSEQGRDGYTF
>-|TRBV9|TRBJ2-7|-
TGTGCCAGCAGCGTAGGGACCGGGGGCGAGCAGTACTTC
CASSVGTGGEQYF
>once|TRBV7-2|TRBJ1-2|TRBD1
TGTGCCAGCAGCTTAAGAGTGAGGACAGGGGACTATGGCTACACCTTC
CASSLRVRTGDYGYTF
>-|TRBV6-5|TRBJ1-5|-
TGTGCCACTGGGGGGGCTGGCCCGGGGGAGCCCCAGCATTTT
CATGGAGPGEPQHF
>-|TRBV3-1/TRBV3-2|TRBJ2-3|-
TGTGCCAGCAGCCCTCACCCCCGGACAGATACGCAGTATTTT
CASSPHPRTDTQYF
>-|TRBV4-1|TRBJ2-3|TRBD2
TGCGCCAGCAGTCCCGATATTAGCGGGAGTACAGATACGCAGTATTTT
CASSPDISGSTDTQYF
>few|TRBV6-5|TRBJ1-2|TRBD1
TGTGCCAGCGCAATAGAGACAGGGGCCTATGGCTACACCTTC
CASAIETGAYGYTF
>-|TRBV27|TRBJ2-5|TRBD2
TGTGCCAGCAGAAGGACTAGCGGGCGCCAAGAGACCCAGTACTTC
CASRRTSGRQETQYF
>-|TRBV9|TRBJ1-2|TRBD1
TGTGCCAGCAGCCCCAGGGGACAGGGAAGAATTAACTATGGCTACACCTTC
CASSPRGQGRINYGYTF
>-|TRBV2|TRBJ2-2|-
TGTGCCAGCAGAACAGGGAGTGGGAACACCGGGGAGCTGTTTTTT
CASRTGSGNTGELFF
>once|TRBV3-1/TRBV3-2|TRBJ2-1|TRBD2
TGTGCCAGCAGACCCCTAGCGGGATTGTACAATGAGCAGTTCTTC
CASRPLAGLYNEQFF
>-|TRBV23-1|TRBJ1-5|-
TGCGCCAGCAGTAAAACACCCCTGGGCAATCAGCCCCAGCATTTT
CASSKTPLGNQPQHF
>-|TRBV27|TRBJ1-3|-
TGTGCCAGCAGTTTAACAGGGCGGACTGGAAACACCATATATTTT
CASSLTGRTGNTIYF
>-|TRBV13|TRBJ2-3|TRBD2
TGTGCCAGCAGCTCCGGGACTAGCGGGGACACAGATACGCAGTATTTT
CASSSGTSGDTDTQYF
>few|TRBV7-9|TRBJ2-5|TRBD1
TGTGCCAGCAGCACAGGACAGGGGCGGGAGACCCAGTACTTC
CASSTGQGRETQYF
>-|TRBV19|TRBJ1-2|-
TGTGCCAGTACCTTGGGGGCAGACTTTTATGGCTACACCTTC
CASTLGADFYGYTF
>-|TRBV10-3|TRBJ2-1|-
TGTGCCGTAAAGGAGGTAGGCAATGAGCAGTTCTTC
CAVKEVGNEQFF
>-|TRBV19|TRBJ2-1|TRBD2
TGTGCCAGTAGTATAGTGGCTAGCGGGAGGTTCGATGAGCAGTTCTTC
CASSIVASGRFDEQFF
>few|TRBV7-2|TRBJ1-6|TRBD1
TGTGCCAGCAGCTTACGGACAGGGGGTTCACCCCTCCACTTT
CASSLRTGGSPLHF
>-|TRBV3-1/TRBV3-2|TRBJ1-2|-
TGTGCCAGCAGCCAAGCCCCTGGCCTACAGGGTAACTATGGCTACACCTTC
CASSQAPGLQGNYGYTF
>-|TRBV9|TRBJ1-4|-
TGTGCCAGCAGCGTATCCCCGGGGTTTAGGGCCGATGAAAAACTGTTTTTT
CASSVSPGFRADEKLFF
>-|TRBV7-9|TRBJ1-5|TRBD1
TGTGCCAGCAGCCTAACAGGGGCCGGAGGGGAGCCCCAGCATTTT
CASSLTGAGGEPQHF
>-|TRBV15|TRBJ2-7|TRBD1
TGTGCCACCAGCAGGACAGGGCTAGGGCCCCACGAGCAGTACTTC
CATSRTGLGPHEQYF
>few|TRBV2|TRBJ2-7|-
TGTGCCACAAGGGACACGGGTCTTAGGGGCGAGCAGTACTTC
CATRDTGLRGEQYF
>-|TRBV19|TRBJ2-7|TRBD2
TGTGCCAGTAGTCTCGCGGGGGTAGAAGGCGAGCAGTACTTC
CASSLAGVEGEQYF
>-|TRBV29-1|TRBJ1-1|TRBD1
TGCAGCGTTGGGACGGGACAGGGGACCACTGAAGCTTTCTTT
CSVGTGQGTTEAFF
>few|TRBV30|TRBJ1-2|TRBD1
TGTGCCTATAAGAGGGAGACAGGGGTTGATGGCTACACCTTC
CAYKRETGVDGYTF
>-|TRBV24-1|TRBJ2-3|TRBD1
TGTGCCACCAGTGCCACCGACAGGGGGACAGATACGCAGTATTTT
CATSATDRGTDTQYF
>-|TRBV11-3|TRBJ1-1|TRBD1
TGTGCCAGCAGCTCGGACAGGGGATTCACTGAAGCTTTCTTT
CASSSDRGFTEAFF
>once|TRBV5-1|TRBJ1-1|-
TGCGCCAGCAGCTTGGATAGGGCGGGTGAAGCTTTCTTT
CASSLDRAGEAFF
>-|TRBV3-1/TRBV3-2|TRBJ2-2|-
TGTGCCAGCAGCCAGTTTGCCCGGGGCGGGGAGCTGTTTTTT
CASSQFARGGELFF
>few|TRBV14|TRBJ2-3|TRBD1
TGTGCCAGCAGCCCCAGGGGGCAGCCGACATGGACCACAGATACGCAGTATTTT
CASSPRGQPTWTTDTQYF
>-|TRBV18|TRBJ2-7|TRBD2
TGTGCCAGCTCACCACCGCGGGGGGGGGCCTACGAGCAGTACTTC
CASSPPRGGAYEQYF
>-|TRBV19|TRBJ2-1|TRBD1
TGTGCCAGTGGGGACAGGGGGTCCTACAATGAGCAGTTCTTC
CASGDRGSYNEQFF
>-|TRBV19|TRBJ2-3|TRBD2
TGTGCCAGTAGTATCCGGGGGGCAGATACGCAGTATTTT
CASSIRGADTQYF
>-|TRBV10-2|TRBJ1-1|TRBD1
TGCGCCAGCAGTGAGAGACAGGGGATAGCTTTCTTT
CASSERQGIAFF
>-|TRBV6-5|TRBJ1-3|TRBD1
TGTGCCAGTGACAGGGAGCCCTCTGGAAACACCATATATTTT
CASDREPSGNTIYF
>-|TRBV5-1|TRBJ1-3|-
TGCGCCAGCAGCTTGGGACAGCTTAGCTCTGGAAACACCATATATTTT
CASSLGQLSSGNTIYF
>few|TRBV19|TRBJ1-1|-
TGTGCCAGCACTTTTTCCGGGACAATTTACACTGAAGCTTTCTTT
CASTFSGTIYTEAFF
>-|TRBV19|TRBJ2-1|TRBD2
TGTGCCAGTAGTCCGGGACTAGCGGGCTACAATGAGCAGTTCTTC
CASSPGLAGYNEQFF
>-|TRBV28|TRBJ1-1|TRBD1
TGTGCCAGCAGTTCCATGGACAGGGGAGAAGCTTTCTTT
CASSSMDRGEAFF
>few|TRBV4-2|TRBJ1-4|-
TGTGCCAGCAGCCAAGATAGGGGTCAGACGGTTGAAAAACTGTTTTTT
CASSQDRGQTVEKLFF
>-|TRBV7-9|TRBJ2-2|-
TGTGCCAGCAGCGAATACTCTAACTGGAACACCGGGGAGCTGTTTTTT
CASSEYSNWNTGELFF